The following is a T cell receptor (beta chain) sequence with its context. Its cognate antigen has yet to be identified. Per-nucleotide qualities are absent, and no much larger clonotype sits a single base away. The time point label here, explained by the study, means: after anti-PD-1 therapy. For bulk TCRbeta sequencing, genomic DNA was extracted from tumor biopsies or peripheral blood, and input amounts ranged from about 600 ng to 6,004 ng. Histologically proven advanced or metastatic basal or squamous cell carcinoma was present in all patients, all of whom were poor candidates for surgical resection. Of the ten or so patients in the basal cell carcinoma cohort, about 8 underwent bulk tumor TCR sequencing. The data were obtained in a study of T cells in tumors after PD-1 blockade (dated by TCRdb to between 2018 and 2021). Concerning the study at large: Exclusion criteria were prior checkpoint blockade, use of systemic immunosuppressants, or recent radiotherapy or other anti-cancer therapy within 4 weeks. Pembrolizumab 200 mg every 3 weeks or cemiplimab 350 mg every 2 weeks was administered to patients. Paired single-cell RNA and TCR sequencing was performed on site-matched tumors from BCC or SCC patients before and after anti-PD-1 therapy. On average, peripheral blood samples yielded under 40,000 unique clonotypes and 90,000 to 120,000 TCR templates (range roughly 24,679-290,000). Some patients also continued taking vismodegib 150 mg daily during anti-PD-1 treatment. RECIST version 1.1 was the standard used to evaluate clinical response. To compare clonotypes in blood and tumor, bulk TCR sequencing was done on 10 peripheral blood samples taken from four or five patients.

The immunoSEQ platform was used for deep TCRbeta sequencing. Regarding the original processing steps: For further analysis, only productive rearrangements were exported out of the immunoSEQ Analyzer. T cell phenotypes were assigned to bulk TCRbeta clonotypes by matching the clonotypes to single-cell RNA+TCR-seq clones with the same TCRbeta sequence. Clone enrichment in tumor was calculated as tumor frequency divided by PBMC frequency from bulk TCR sequencing. TCRs were sorted with GLIPH into specificity groups, meaning clusters of distinct TCRs that share CDR3 motifs and likely recognize common antigens. Entries here come from immuneACCESS through TCRdb and include only in-frame sequences with V and J called. Some clones fail to appear in such tables; in the studies checked, an unresolved V gene covers under half of the shortfall, and the cause of the remainder is unknown. V, J and clone size are taken as reported in that table, and D and trimming were inferred from the DNA itself. The sample data list tens of thousands of clones, and 74% of these were observed just once. The ten largest clones represent around 5% of the sample.

What the work shows at the level of the full study, not this receptor alone: About 39% of tumor TCR clonotypes were found in blood, and some novel exhausted tumor clones appeared in pre-treatment blood, suggesting peripheral recruitment. Where the novel T cell clones came from was not identified, and possible sources could include lymphoid organs or rare unexpanded clones inside the tumor or in the tumor periphery.

Trimming removed 5 bases from V and 2 bases from J, leaving 10 bases between the germline ends. For CDR1 and CDR2, the germline V gene lists KGHDR and SFDVKD. The CDR3 starts with the cysteine, ends with the phenylalanine, and has 14 residues. The DNA shown is the 42-base CDR3, in frame from base 1. The TCR comes from a human donor with basal cell carcinoma. Sequenced material: PBMCs, taken after anti-PD-1 treatment. The chain uses TRBV24-1 and TRBJ2-3; a confident D gene designation cannot be given. The CDR3 is CATSGGEHTDTQYF. The nucleotides are TGTGCCACCAGTGGCGGCGAACACACAGATACGCAGTATTTT.